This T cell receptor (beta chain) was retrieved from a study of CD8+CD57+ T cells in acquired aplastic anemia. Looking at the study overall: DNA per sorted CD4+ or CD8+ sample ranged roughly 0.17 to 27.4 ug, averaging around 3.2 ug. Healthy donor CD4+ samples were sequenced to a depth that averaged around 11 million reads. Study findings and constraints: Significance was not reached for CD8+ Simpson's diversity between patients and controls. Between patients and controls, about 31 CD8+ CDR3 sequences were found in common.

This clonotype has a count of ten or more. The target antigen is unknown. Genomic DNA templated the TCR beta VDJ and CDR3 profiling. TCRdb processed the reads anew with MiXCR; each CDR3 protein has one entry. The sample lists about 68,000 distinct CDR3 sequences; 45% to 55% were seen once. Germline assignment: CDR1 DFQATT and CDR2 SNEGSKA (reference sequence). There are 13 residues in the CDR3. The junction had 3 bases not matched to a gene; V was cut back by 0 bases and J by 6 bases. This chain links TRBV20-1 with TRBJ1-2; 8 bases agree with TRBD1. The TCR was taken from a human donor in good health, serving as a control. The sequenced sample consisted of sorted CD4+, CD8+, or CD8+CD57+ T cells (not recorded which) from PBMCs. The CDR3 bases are TGCAGTGCTAGAGATCTGACAGGGGATGGCTACACCTTC. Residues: CSARDLTGDGYTF.